This T cell receptor beta chain was documented in a study of shared clonotypes between healthy human individuals. CD8 cells classed as naive were CD45RO-negative and positively selected for CCR7, excluding terminally differentiated effector memory CD45RA+ cells. Data came from immunoSEQ multiplex PCR; TCRdb stores just in-frame clones and leaves some out. Of around 1,900,000 clones listed, about 93% are singletons. This receptor was obtained from a man in his late teens or twenties in good health. Some clones in this sample may be carry-over from other donors' samples. Sequenced: naive CD8+ T cells from PBMCs.

CDR3: CASSFLPGGVNSPLHF. The CDR3 DNA reads as TGTGCCAGCAGCTTTTTACCAGGGGGCGTTAATTCACCCCTCCACTTT. This chain links TRBV7-2 with TRBJ1-6, with 8 bases that match TRBD1. Germline values: CDR1 SGHTA, CDR2 FQGNSA. There are 16 residues in the CDR3. V lost 3 bases, J lost 6 bases, and 7 bases stayed unmatched. The full variable domain, completed using reference TRBV7-2 and TRBJ1-6, is GAGVSQSPSNKVTEKGKDVELRCDPISGHTALYWYRQSLGQGLEFLIYFQGNSAPDKSGLPSDRFSAERTGGSVSTLTIQRTQQEDSAVYLCASSFLPGGVNSPLHFGNGTRLTVT.